This entry describes one TCR beta chain. Its matching antigen is unknown. The data belong to a study of CD8 T cells in Susac syndrome. In the study overall: Patients with Susac syndrome were therapy-naive, taking corticosteroids, with some also receiving intravenous immunoglobulin, or taking intravenous immunoglobulin alone at the time their blood was drawn.

Trimming pared 4 bases from V and 3 bases from J, leaving 7 bases between. This CDR3 spans 11 amino acids. Germline CDR1 is SQVTM and CDR2 is ANQGSEA. Study-level points and caveats: Where Susac syndrome CD4+ T cell repertoires were concerned, no clonal expansion was evident.

Sequencing of TCR beta was performed on blood CD8+ and CD4+ T cells. Random hexamers were used to reverse transcribe the RNA input (0.5 to 1 ug). TCR beta CDR3 was amplified by immunoSEQ multiplex PCR. This amplification extended across 54 Vbeta and 13 Jbeta segments. TCRdb re-called the immunoSEQ multiplex PCR reads through MiXCR, storing one row per CDR3 protein. This sample has 55,000 to 75,000 distinct CDR3 sequences, with roughly 93% found just once. Sequencing was performed on CD4+ T cells from PBMCs. J is TRBJ2-7 and V is TRBV29-1, with a tentative D call TRBD2 (5 bases). This receptor was taken from a human donor with Susac syndrome. CDR3 DNA sequence: TGCAGCGTTGTAGGGAGCTACGAGCAGTACTTC. It codes for CSVVGSYEQYF.